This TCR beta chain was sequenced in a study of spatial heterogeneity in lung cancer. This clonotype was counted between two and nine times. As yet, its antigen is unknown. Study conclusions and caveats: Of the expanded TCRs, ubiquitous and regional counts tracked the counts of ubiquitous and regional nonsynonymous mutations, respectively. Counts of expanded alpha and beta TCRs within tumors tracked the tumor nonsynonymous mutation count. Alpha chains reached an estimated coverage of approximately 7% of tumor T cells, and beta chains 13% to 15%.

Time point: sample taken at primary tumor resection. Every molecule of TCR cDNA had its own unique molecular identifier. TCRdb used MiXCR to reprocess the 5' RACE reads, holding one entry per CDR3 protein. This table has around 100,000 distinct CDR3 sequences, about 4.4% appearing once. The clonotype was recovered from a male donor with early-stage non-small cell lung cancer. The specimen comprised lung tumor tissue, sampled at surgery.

The CDR3 region has the DNA TGTGCCATCAGACCTACAGGGGTAACTAGCGAAGATACGCAGTATTTT. It translates to CAIRPTGVTSEDTQYF. The chain has TRBV10-3 and TRBJ2-3; possibly TRBD1 or TRBD2 for D (7 bases each). This CDR3 has 16 amino acids. Germline assignment: CDR1 ENHRY and CDR2 SYGVKD. V dropped 6 bases and J dropped 5 bases, with 21 bases sitting between them.